This T cell receptor beta chain originates from a study of tumor-infiltrating lymphocytes in primary liver carcinoma. The V gene end was trimmed by 5 bases and the J gene end by 4 bases; junction bases not matched to a gene: 4. Germline-derived CDR1 and CDR2 are SGHVS and FQNEAQ. The CDR3 spans 15 residues. Comment on this clonotype: What it binds is unknown. Just one base apart from a much larger clone, this may be a read error.

Whole-study findings and limits: Tumor-adjacent and tumor-blood pairs showed less overlap than tumor region pairs.

TCR beta cDNA was reverse-transcribed from around 0.55 ug of total RNA. The reaction used a constant-region primer and ProtoScript II reverse transcriptase. Libraries covering TCR beta were generated through three nested multiplex PCR rounds (using a slightly modified ARM-PCR). A C-beta reverse primer was combined with TRBV1-TRBV30 forward primers in the first two PCR rounds, and each round had approximately 10 cycles. TCRdb redid the calling of the multiplex PCR reads with MiXCR, one entry per CDR3 protein. Of fewer than 90,000 distinct CDR3 sequences detected, around 70% appear once; the ten largest clones hold roughly a fifth. Co-extracted RNA and DNA came from approximately 20-30 mg of unsorted bulk tissue. No treatment had been given to the patients, who were chronically infected with HBV. Without exception, tumor samples held over 80% viable tumor cells.

This chain connects TRBV7-8 to TRBJ2-1; 11 bases map to TRBD2. The TCR was taken from a man aged 35-49 years with primary liver carcinoma and hepatitis B virus infection. The specimen was liver tumor tissue from sampling region 1. Subset described: tumor region T1, superior pole. This chain's CDR3 is CASSHGTSGYNEQFF. In DNA, the CDR3 is TGTGCCAGCAGCCACGGGACTAGCGGTTACAATGAGCAGTTCTTC.